Listed below are T cell receptor beta chains from one sample, sequenced in a study of blood T cell repertoires in COVID-19. The repertoire was sequenced with immunoSEQ multiplex PCR; TCRdb's copy has only in-frame clones and lacks some. The sample contains about 130,000 clones, 70% to 80% of which appear only once. Sequencing was done on a sample of peripheral blood. All receptors derive from a woman between 65 and 79 years old with COVID-19, enrolled during active disease. The CDR3 runs from the conserved cysteine through the conserved F or W. Each record gives: V gene, J gene, D gene, CDR3 length, clone size, CDR3 DNA, CDR3 protein. A D gene is named only where the DNA matches it firmly. A clone size is listed for some rows: how often the clone was seen (once, few, many), or a class if it is expanded.

TRBV7-3	TRBJ2-6	NA	18	NA	TGTGCCAGCAGCCCCTCGGCAGGGCATTACTCTGGGGCCAACGTCCTGACTTTC	CASSPSAGHYSGANVLTF
TRBV19	TRBJ1-1	NA	14	once	TGTGCCAGTAGTATAACAGGGCGAGACACTGAAGCTTTCTTT	CASSITGRDTEAFF
TRBV7-9	TRBJ1-2	NA	14	NA	TGTGCCAGCAGCCCTATAGGAAGAGGGAATGGCTACACCTTC	CASSPIGRGNGYTF
TRBV18	TRBJ1-5	NA	14	NA	TGTGCCAGCTCATCGCAGGGAGGTAATCAGCCCCAGCATTTT	CASSSQGGNQPQHF
TRBV29-1	TRBJ2-1	TRBD2	13	NA	TGCAGCGTAGGGGGGGCTAGCGGGGATGAGCAGTTCTTC	CSVGGASGDEQFF
TRBV6-5	TRBJ1-1	NA	14	NA	TGTGCCAGCAGGACATACAACATGAACACTGAAGCTTTCTTT	CASRTYNMNTEAFF
TRBV4-1	TRBJ1-5	NA	15	NA	TGCGCCAGCAGCCACGACCCAGGGTCCAATCAGCCCCAGCATTTT	CASSHDPGSNQPQHF
TRBV4-1	TRBJ1-5	TRBD1	16	NA	TGCGCCAGCAGCCTAAGACCAGGGGGCCTCGATCAGCCCCAGCATTTT	CASSLRPGGLDQPQHF
TRBV19	TRBJ2-1	NA	16	NA	TGTGCCAGTAGTATAGATACCGGGGTAAGAGGCAATGAGCAGTTCTTC	CASSIDTGVRGNEQFF
TRBV19	TRBJ1-5	NA	14	NA	TGTGCCAGTAGTGCCAACATCAACAATCAGCCCCAGCATTTT	CASSANINNQPQHF
TRBV7-6	TRBJ2-1	NA	17	NA	TGTGCCAGCAGCCTCTTAGGGGGACCCACAGGCCCCAATGAGCAGTTCTTC	CASSLLGGPTGPNEQFF
TRBV7-9	TRBJ2-5	TRBD1	15	NA	TGTGCCAGCAGCCATCGACAGGGGTCGATGGAGACCCAGTACTTC	CASSHRQGSMETQYF
TRBV4-1	TRBJ2-7	NA	16	NA	TGCGCCAGCAGCCCTCCGGGGCGGGGGCCTTCCTACGAGCAGTACTTC	CASSPPGRGPSYEQYF
TRBV5-1	TRBJ2-7	NA	13	NA	TGCGCCAGCAGCTTGGGGGCATCATACGAGCAGTACTTC	CASSLGASYEQYF
TRBV5-6	TRBJ1-6	NA	16	NA	TGTGCCAGCAGCTTGGCCTGGGGGGGGCCAAATTCACCCCTCCACTTT	CASSLAWGGPNSPLHF
TRBV4-1	TRBJ2-1	NA	12	NA	TGCGCCAGCACCCAGTTACGCGATGAGCAGTTCTTC	CASTQLRDEQFF
TRBV4-2	TRBJ1-5	NA	16	NA	TGTGCCAGCAGCCAAGATTGGGGGGGGAGCAATCAGCCCCAGCATTTT	CASSQDWGGSNQPQHF
TRBV6-2/TRBV6-3	TRBJ2-3	TRBD2	15	NA	TGTGCCAGCAGTTCACTAGCGGGGCGGGCAGATACGCAGTATTTT	CASSSLAGRADTQYF
TRBV7-2	TRBJ1-2	NA	13	NA	TGTGCCAGCAGCTTATTCGAGGGAAATGGCTACACCTTC	CASSLFEGNGYTF
TRBV3-1/TRBV3-2	TRBJ1-1	NA	12	NA	TGTGCCAGCAGCCCCGGACAGCTTGAAGCTTTCTTT	CASSPGQLEAFF
TRBV5-6	TRBJ2-5	TRBD2	13	NA	TGTGCCAGTGAGCGGGGACCGGGGGAGACCCAGTACTTC	CASERGPGETQYF
TRBV11-3	TRBJ2-7	NA	12	NA	TGTGCCAGCAGCTTAGGGCCGGGAGAGCAGTACTTC	CASSLGPGEQYF
TRBV30	TRBJ2-5	NA	15	once	TGTGCCTGGAGATATCCCTCGGGGACACTAGAGACCCAGTACTTC	CAWRYPSGTLETQYF
TRBV6-1	TRBJ2-7	NA	15	NA	TGTGCCAGCAGTGAAGCGCTCCGGACAACTCACGAGCAGTACTTC	CASSEALRTTHEQYF
TRBV3-1/TRBV3-2	TRBJ1-2	NA	13	NA	TGTGCCAGCAGCTCAGGTGGACTCTCTGGCTACACCTTC	CASSSGGLSGYTF
TRBV3-1/TRBV3-2	TRBJ1-2	TRBD1	15	NA	TGTGCCAGCAGCCGAAATCCGGGACAGGGGGCTGGCTACACCTTC	CASSRNPGQGAGYTF
TRBV12-3/TRBV12-4	TRBJ2-3	NA	12	NA	TGTGCCAGCAGGGCAGGGGGGAATACGCAGTATTTT	CASRAGGNTQYF
TRBV4-1	TRBJ2-7	NA	16	once	TGCGCCAGCAGCCAAGCCCTTACGGGGGGCACCTACGAGCAGTACTTC	CASSQALTGGTYEQYF
TRBV6-5	TRBJ1-2	TRBD1	14	NA	TGTGCCAGCAGTCGGAGGGACAGGGACTATGGCTACACCTTC	CASSRRDRDYGYTF
TRBV3-1/TRBV3-2	TRBJ1-1	NA	16	NA	TGTGCCAGCAGCTCCCATGGGGGGGCGCTGGGGACTGAAGCTTTCTTT	CASSSHGGALGTEAFF
TRBV19	TRBJ1-6	TRBD1	18	NA	TGTGCCAGTAGTATAGATTCTTGGAAGGACAGGTTAATCGGGCCCCTCCACTTT	CASSIDSWKDRLIGPLHF
TRBV6-2/TRBV6-3	TRBJ2-1	TRBD2	15	NA	TGTGCCAGCAGTCTAGCGGGGGGCACTAACAATGAGCAGTTCTTC	CASSLAGGTNNEQFF
TRBV3-1/TRBV3-2	TRBJ1-4	NA	15	NA	TGTGCCAGCAGCCAACCGGCGGGGGTGAATGAAAAACTGTTTTTT	CASSQPAGVNEKLFF
TRBV4-2	TRBJ1-1	TRBD1	15	NA	TGTGCCAGCAGCCGTCGGGGACAGGGGAACACTGAAGCTTTCTTT	CASSRRGQGNTEAFF
TRBV6-4	TRBJ2-7	TRBD1	14	NA	TGTGCCAGCAGACTAGGACAGGGGGCGAGCGAGCAGTACTTC	CASRLGQGASEQYF
TRBV18	TRBJ1-6	TRBD1	15	NA	TGTGCCAGCTCACCAGGACAGGGGCCGATCTCACCCCTCCACTTT	CASSPGQGPISPLHF
TRBV23-1	TRBJ1-1	TRBD1	17	NA	TGCGCCAGCAGTCAATCGCCCGGACAGGCTAGAGGGACTGAAGCTTTCTTT	CASSQSPGQARGTEAFF
TRBV5-5	TRBJ2-7	TRBD1	12	NA	TGTGCCAGCGGACAGGGATCCTACGAGCAGTACTTC	CASGQGSYEQYF
TRBV3-1/TRBV3-2	TRBJ2-7	TRBD1	15	NA	TGTGCCAGCAGTACCAGATCAGGGGGCATCGACGAGCAGTACTTC	CASSTRSGGIDEQYF
TRBV5-1	TRBJ2-5	NA	14	NA	TGCGCCAGCAGTTCTGGGGGGATCCAAGAGACCCAGTACTTC	CASSSGGIQETQYF
TRBV28	TRBJ1-5	TRBD1	15	NA	TGTGCCAGCAGCCCCGGGACAGGGACCTGGCAGCCCCAGCATTTT	CASSPGTGTWQPQHF
TRBV13	TRBJ2-1	TRBD1	15	NA	TGTGCCAGCAGCTCGACAGGGGCCTCCTACAATGAGCAGTTCTTC	CASSSTGASYNEQFF
TRBV19	TRBJ2-2	TRBD2	17	NA	TGTGCCAGTAGTCCCCTCCCCGGGGGGTTCGGCACCGGGGAGCTGTTTTTT	CASSPLPGGFGTGELFF
TRBV19	TRBJ2-6	TRBD2	16	NA	TGTGCCAGTAGTATACGGGGGGGGTCTGGGGCCAACGTCCTGACTTTC	CASSIRGGSGANVLTF
TRBV29-1	TRBJ2-1	NA	14	NA	TGCAGCGTTTTAAAACGGGATCTTGGGGGCGAGCAGTTCTTC	CSVLKRDLGGEQFF
TRBV30	TRBJ1-6	TRBD1	18	NA	TGTGCCTGGAGCGACCCCGGGACAGGGCTCTCCTATAATTCACCCCTCCACTTT	CAWSDPGTGLSYNSPLHF
TRBV15	TRBJ1-1	NA	16	NA	TGTGCCACCAGCAGACGTATACGAGGGATGAACACTGAAGCTTTCTTT	CATSRRIRGMNTEAFF
TRBV7-6	TRBJ2-5	TRBD2	18	NA	TGTGCCAGCAGGACCGACGGGGGGGGATTATTGTACCAAGAGACCCAGTACTTC	CASRTDGGGLLYQETQYF
TRBV6-5	TRBJ1-5	TRBD1	15	NA	TGTGCCAGCAGTTCCGGGACAGGGGCAGATCAGCCCCAGCATTTT	CASSSGTGADQPQHF
TRBV4-2	TRBJ1-6	NA	16	NA	TGTGCCAGCAGCCAAGACAGCGGAAAGCTTAATTCACCCCTCCACTTT	CASSQDSGKLNSPLHF
TRBV6-1	TRBJ2-1	NA	14	NA	TGTGCCAGCAGTGACCGCCACAGGGAGAGTGAGCAGTTCTTC	CASSDRHRESEQFF
TRBV4-2	TRBJ2-1	TRBD1	16	NA	TGTGCCAGCAGCCAGGAGGAAGGACAGGGGGCTAATGAGCAGTTCTTC	CASSQEEGQGANEQFF
TRBV4-3	TRBJ1-5	NA	15	NA	TGCGCCAGCAGCCCACGACTTGGGGGCCGGCAGCCCCAGCATTTT	CASSPRLGGRQPQHF